This T cell receptor (beta chain) is from a study of blood T cell repertoires in COVID-19. For the study at large: PBMCs, B-cell-depleted T cells, or T cells provided the cDNA or gDNA that made up the material.

CDR3 length: 19 amino acids. The V gene's germline CDR1 is MNHEY and CDR2 SMNVEV (reference sequence). The germline V and J ends were trimmed by 3 bases and 0 bases, with 18 bases remaining between them. Under the authors' procedure: Reference gene primer amplification gave estimated nucleated cell counts. Sequenced by immunoSEQ multiplex PCR; TCRdb stores in-frame clones only, minus some. V and J calls and clone size are given by that table; D and trimming were obtained from the DNA. The data hold under 200,000 clones, with 80% to 90% observed a single time. Material: peripheral blood. This TCR came from a man between 18 and 29 years old with active or convalescent COVID-19. The gene calls are TRBV27 and TRBJ1-6; TRBD1 might be the D (5 bases). In DNA, the CDR3 is TGTGCCAGCAGTTTCGGACCGTTCCAGGGCTTCTCCTATAATTCACCCCTCCACTTT. Its protein is CASSFGPFQGFSYNSPLHF.